This entry features one T cell receptor beta chain sequence. The antigen remains unidentified. The germline CDR1 and CDR2 sequences are SNHLY and FYNNEI. This CDR3 spans 15 amino acids. V shed 11 bases, J shed 7 bases, and the junction held 17 bases outside the gene matches. Method: immunoSEQ multiplex PCR; TCRdb's copy keeps in-frame clones and lacks some. Here the sample spans more than 95,000 clones, 86% being singletons. These data are taken from a study of cytomegalovirus exposure and HLA in healthy donors. Study background: The 550 to 800 first-cohort repertoires and the 130 or so validation repertoires shared the same platform, a later analysis reported.

Study-wide points: The tendency of first-cohort TCR clusters to co-occur in the 120 validation repertoires was the finding of a later analysis. Rarity characterized most TCR sequences, yet some public TCRs appeared in many donors.

Sequencing was performed on PBMCs. V and J are TRBV2 and TRBJ2-1, with TRBD2 matching 7 bases. The sequence was collected from a man younger than 30 in good health and CMV-seronegative. In nucleotides, the CDR3 is TGTGCCCCAAAGTCTAGCGGAACTTCAGGGAATGAGCAGTTCTTC. It encodes CAPKSSGTSGNEQFF.